The source of this T cell receptor beta chain is a study of preoperative IRX-2 immunotherapy in early breast cancer. Assay used: immunoSEQ multiplex PCR; TCRdb lists only in-frame clones, some missing. The sample records 95,000 to 100,000 clones, roughly 85% being singletons. The CDR3 length is 15 residues. V shed 3 bases and J shed 0 bases, with 9 bases lying between them. Germline-derived CDR1 and CDR2 are LNHDA and SQIVND (reference sequence). Treatment denoted: preoperative locoregional IRX-2 cytokine immunotherapy. Samples came from a phase Ib trial of preoperative locoregional IRX-2 cytokine immunotherapy.

This clonotype originated in a human donor with breast cancer. The chain is built from TRBV19 and TRBJ1-5; D is uncertain. Specimen: tumor tissue, collected after IRX-2 immunotherapy. The CDR3 DNA sequence: TGTGCCAGTAGTATTCAGGCAGGTAGCAATCAGCCCCAGCATTTT. Its protein product is CASSIQAGSNQPQHF. The variable domain in full, with the rest retrieved from reference TRBV19 and TRBJ1-5, is DGGITQSPKYLFRKEGQNVTLSCEQNLNHDAMYWYRQDPGQGLRLIYYSQIVNDFQKGDIAEGYSVSREKKESFPLTVTSAQKNPTAFYLCASSIQAGSNQPQHFGDGTRLSIL.